A selection of T cell receptor beta chains follows, all from one sample in a study of T-cell reconstitution after alpha-beta-depleted transplantation in children. Each CDR3 protein is one row after TCRdb ran MiXCR on the PCR reads. The sample has more than 85,000 distinct CDR3 sequences, 10% seen once. The sequencing used PBMCs from the stem cell graft donor, collected from the stem cell graft. Receptors originate from a human donor who donated a stem cell graft to a child with acute lymphoblastic leukemia. The conserved cysteine and the conserved F or W are not part of the CDR3 here. A D gene is named only where the DNA matches it firmly.

d_call	j_call	v_call	cdr3_aa
TRBD2	TRBJ2-5	TRBV18	ASSTIKRGRREETQY
TRBD2	TRBJ2-1	TRBV4-3	ASSQSGEAGARDEQF
-	TRBJ2-5	TRBV5-4	ASSATGSKNQETQY
-	TRBJ2-7	TRBV27	ASSYLSTYEQY
TRBD1	TRBJ2-5	TRBV15	ATSKRDRVPKETQY
-	TRBJ2-1	TRBV4-3	ASSQGSDVGEQF
-	TRBJ2-5	TRBV7-2	ASSPTRTETQY
-	TRBJ2-7	TRBV19	ASSMRKGKSLFYEQY
TRBD1	TRBJ1-1	TRBV5-1	ASSQRTGYEAF
-	TRBJ1-2	TRBV18	ASSPPTGPVGGYT
-	TRBJ2-2	TRBV2	ASSGGTPYTGELF
TRBD2	TRBJ2-5	TRBV20-1	SAPPAVSGGVIRTQY
TRBD1	TRBJ2-5	TRBV5-8	ASSPWTGGEGETQY
TRBD1	TRBJ1-1	TRBV5-1	ASSLGDRGSEAF
-	TRBJ2-2	TRBV7-2	ASRSAPNTGELF
TRBD2	TRBJ2-3	TRBV7-2	ASSPMGLAGSTDTQY
-	TRBJ2-7	TRBV20-1	SAKISGPLSYEQY
TRBD2	TRBJ2-3	TRBV9	ASSVGGRPADTQY
-	TRBJ1-4	TRBV6-1	ASTLPGAANEKLF
-	TRBJ2-1	TRBV7-6	ASSLGKGASAYNEQF
-	TRBJ2-3	TRBV20-1	TSAGPQDTQY
-	TRBJ1-2	TRBV5-8	ASSLSGDYGYT
-	TRBJ2-7	TRBV27	ASSPSTLYEQY
-	TRBJ1-6	TRBV5-1	ASSLDGAPSPLH
-	TRBJ1-2	TRBV12-3/TRBV12-4	ASSERKQRGYT
-	TRBJ2-1	TRBV15	ATSRDRGGYNEQF
-	TRBJ1-6	TRBV5-1	ASSYGQNSPLH
-	TRBJ2-5	TRBV4-3	ASSQDREETQY
-	TRBJ2-7	TRBV5-6	ASSLKGKPPYEQY
-	TRBJ2-3	TRBV5-4	ASSLGVGLQAEDTQY
TRBD1	TRBJ1-2	TRBV6-2/TRBV6-3	ASSYSGQAYGYT
TRBD1	TRBJ2-7	TRBV7-2	ASSLERDRLYEQY
-	TRBJ1-2	TRBV5-4	ASSRGFGDGYT
-	TRBJ2-1	TRBV5-1	ASITGPSSYNEQF
-	TRBJ2-4	TRBV7-9	ASSLGPRIINIQY
-	TRBJ2-7	TRBV12-3/TRBV12-4	ASSLRAGHLYEQY
-	TRBJ1-3	TRBV5-6	ASSLRGRDSGNTIY
-	TRBJ1-5	TRBV12-3/TRBV12-4	ASSIGGTVSNQPQH
TRBD1	TRBJ2-5	TRBV5-5	ASSYGTGGRETQY
-	TRBJ2-7	TRBV27	ASSPVSLRGDEQY
-	TRBJ2-2	TRBV20-1	SARLQGRDTGELF
TRBD2	TRBJ2-1	TRBV4-2	ASSKRTSGRGVASYNEQF
-	TRBJ2-7	TRBV5-1	ASSFIDPNSYEQY
-	TRBJ2-3	TRBV12-5	ASAPMFGASTDTQY